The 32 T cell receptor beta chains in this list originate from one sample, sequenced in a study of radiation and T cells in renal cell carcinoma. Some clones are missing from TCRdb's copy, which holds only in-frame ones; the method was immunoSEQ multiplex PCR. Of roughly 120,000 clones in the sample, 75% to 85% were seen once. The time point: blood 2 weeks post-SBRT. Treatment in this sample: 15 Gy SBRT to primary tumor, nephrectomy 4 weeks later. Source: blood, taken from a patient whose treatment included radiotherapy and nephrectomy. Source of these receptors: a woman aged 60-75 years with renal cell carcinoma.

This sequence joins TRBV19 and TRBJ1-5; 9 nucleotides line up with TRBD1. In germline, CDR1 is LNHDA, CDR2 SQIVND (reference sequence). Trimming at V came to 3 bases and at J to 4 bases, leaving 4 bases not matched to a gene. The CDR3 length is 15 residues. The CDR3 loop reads CASSIGTGTNQPQHF. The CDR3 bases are TGTGCCAGTAGTATCGGGACAGGGACGAATCAGCCCCAGCATTTT.

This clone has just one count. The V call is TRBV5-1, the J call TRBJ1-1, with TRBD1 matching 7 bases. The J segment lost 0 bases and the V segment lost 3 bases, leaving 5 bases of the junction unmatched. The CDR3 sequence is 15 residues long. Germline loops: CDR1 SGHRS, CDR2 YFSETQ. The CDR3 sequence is CASSSRTGMNTEAFF. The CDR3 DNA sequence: TGCGCCAGCAGCTCCCGGACAGGCATGAACACTGAAGCTTTCTTT.

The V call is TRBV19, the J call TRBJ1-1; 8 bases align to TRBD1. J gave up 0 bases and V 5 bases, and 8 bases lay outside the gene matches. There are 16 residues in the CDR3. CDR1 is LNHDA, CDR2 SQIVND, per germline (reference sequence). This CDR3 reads CASSWGRGQMNTEAFF. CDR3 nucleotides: TGTGCCAGTAGTTGGGGCAGGGGGCAGATGAACACTGAAGCTTTCTTT.

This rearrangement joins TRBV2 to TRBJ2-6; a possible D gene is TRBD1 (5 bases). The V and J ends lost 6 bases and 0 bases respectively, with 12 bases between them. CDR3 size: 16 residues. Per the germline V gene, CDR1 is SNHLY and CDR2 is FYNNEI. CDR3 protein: CASRESQVSGANVLTF. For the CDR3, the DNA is TGTGCCAGCAGGGAATCACAGGTCTCTGGGGCCAACGTCCTGACTTTC.

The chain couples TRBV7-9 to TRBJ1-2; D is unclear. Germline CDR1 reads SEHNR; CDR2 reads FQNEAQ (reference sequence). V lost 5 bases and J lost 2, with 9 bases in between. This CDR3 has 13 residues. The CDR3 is CASSPLGNYGYTF. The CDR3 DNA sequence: TGTGCCAGCAGCCCCTTAGGGAACTATGGCTACACCTTC. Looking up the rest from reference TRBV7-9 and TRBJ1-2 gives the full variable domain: DTGVSQNPRHKITKRGQNVTFRCDPISEHNRLYWYRQTLGQGPEFLTYFQNEAQLEKSRLLSDRFSAERPKGSFSTLEIQRTEQGDSAMYLCASSPLGNYGYTFGSGTRLTVV.

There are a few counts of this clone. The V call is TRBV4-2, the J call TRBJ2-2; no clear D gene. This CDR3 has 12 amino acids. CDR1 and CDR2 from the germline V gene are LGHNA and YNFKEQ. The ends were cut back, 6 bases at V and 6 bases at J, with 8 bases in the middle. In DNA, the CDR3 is TGTGCCAGCAGGGGGAAGGCCGGGGAGCTGTTTTTT. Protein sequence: CASRGKAGELFF.

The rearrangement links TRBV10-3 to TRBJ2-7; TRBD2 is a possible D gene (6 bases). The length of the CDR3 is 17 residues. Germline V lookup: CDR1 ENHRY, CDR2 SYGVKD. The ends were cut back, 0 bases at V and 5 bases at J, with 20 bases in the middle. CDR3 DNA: TGTGCCATCAGTGAGTCGGCCCTTCTGGGAGGAGGCGACGAGCAGTACTTC. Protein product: CAISESALLGGGDEQYF.

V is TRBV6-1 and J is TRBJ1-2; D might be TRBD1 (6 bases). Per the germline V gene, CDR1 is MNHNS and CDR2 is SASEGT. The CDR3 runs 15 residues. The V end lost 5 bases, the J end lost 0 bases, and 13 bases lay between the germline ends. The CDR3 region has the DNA TGTGCCAGCAGTACCGGACAGCCATCTAACTATGGCTACACCTTC. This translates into CASSTGQPSNYGYTF.

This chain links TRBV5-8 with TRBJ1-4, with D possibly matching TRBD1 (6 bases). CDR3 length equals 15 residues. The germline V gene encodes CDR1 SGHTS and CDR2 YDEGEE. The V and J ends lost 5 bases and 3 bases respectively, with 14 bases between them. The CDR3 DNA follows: TGTGCCAGCAGAAAACAGGGTCCAGCTAATGAAAAACTGTTTTTT. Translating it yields CASRKQGPANEKLFF.

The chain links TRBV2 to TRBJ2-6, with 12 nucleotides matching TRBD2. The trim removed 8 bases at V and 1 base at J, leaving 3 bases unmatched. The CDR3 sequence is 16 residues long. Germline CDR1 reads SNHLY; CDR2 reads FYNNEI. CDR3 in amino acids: CASATSGSSGANVLTF. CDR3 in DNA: TGTGCCAGCGCGACTAGCGGGAGTTCTGGGGCCAACGTCCTGACTTTC. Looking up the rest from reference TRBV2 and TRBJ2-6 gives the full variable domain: EPEVTQTPSHQVTQMGQEVILRCVPISNHLYFYWYRQILGQKVEFLVSFYNNEISEKSEIFDDQFSVERPDGSNFTLKIRSTKLEDSAMYFCASATSGSSGANVLTFGAGSRLTVL.

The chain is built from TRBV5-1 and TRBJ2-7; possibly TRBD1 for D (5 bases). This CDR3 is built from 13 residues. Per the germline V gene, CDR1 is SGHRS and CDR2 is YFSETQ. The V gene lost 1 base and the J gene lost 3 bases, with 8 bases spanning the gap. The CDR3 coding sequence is TGCGCCAGCAGCTTGAACAGGAACTACGAGCAGTACTTC. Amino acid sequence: CASSLNRNYEQYF.

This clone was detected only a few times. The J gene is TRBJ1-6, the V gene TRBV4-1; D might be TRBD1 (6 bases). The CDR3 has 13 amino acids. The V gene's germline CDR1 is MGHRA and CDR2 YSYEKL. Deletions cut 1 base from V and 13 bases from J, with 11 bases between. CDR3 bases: TGCGCCAGCAGCCAAGTCTCAGGGGCCCCCCTCCACTTT. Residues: CASSQVSGAPLHF.

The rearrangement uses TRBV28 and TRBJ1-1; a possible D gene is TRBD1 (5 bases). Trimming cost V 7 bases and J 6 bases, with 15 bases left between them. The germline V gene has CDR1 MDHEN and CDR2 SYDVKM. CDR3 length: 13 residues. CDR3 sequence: CASKYLGLPEAFF. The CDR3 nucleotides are TGTGCCAGCAAATACCTGGGACTCCCTGAAGCTTTCTTT.

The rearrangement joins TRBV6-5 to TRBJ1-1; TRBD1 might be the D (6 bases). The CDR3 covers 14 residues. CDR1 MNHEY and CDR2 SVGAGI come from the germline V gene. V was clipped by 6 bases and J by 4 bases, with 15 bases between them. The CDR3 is CASSPGVLGTEAFF. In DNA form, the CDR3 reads TGTGCCAGCAGCCCAGGGGTTTTAGGCACTGAAGCTTTCTTT.

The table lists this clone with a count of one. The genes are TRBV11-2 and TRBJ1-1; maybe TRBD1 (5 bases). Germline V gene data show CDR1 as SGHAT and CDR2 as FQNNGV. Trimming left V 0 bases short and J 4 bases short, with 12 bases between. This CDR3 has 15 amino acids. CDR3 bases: TGTGCCAGCAGCTTAGAGCCGGGGGAGACCACTGAAGCTTTCTTT. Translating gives CASSLEPGETTEAFF.

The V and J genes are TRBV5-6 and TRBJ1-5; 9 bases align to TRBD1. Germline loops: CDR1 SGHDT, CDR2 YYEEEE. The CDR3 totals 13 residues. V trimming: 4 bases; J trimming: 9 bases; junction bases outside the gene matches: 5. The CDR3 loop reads CASSPGQGTPQHF. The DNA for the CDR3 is TGTGCCAGCAGCCCTGGACAGGGGACGCCCCAGCATTTT.

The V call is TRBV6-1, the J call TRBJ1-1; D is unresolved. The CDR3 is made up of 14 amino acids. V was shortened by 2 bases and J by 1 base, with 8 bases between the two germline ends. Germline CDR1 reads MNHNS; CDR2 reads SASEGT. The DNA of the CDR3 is TGTGCCAGCAGTGAATATGCAGGGAACACTGAAGCTTTCTTT. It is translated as CASSEYAGNTEAFF.

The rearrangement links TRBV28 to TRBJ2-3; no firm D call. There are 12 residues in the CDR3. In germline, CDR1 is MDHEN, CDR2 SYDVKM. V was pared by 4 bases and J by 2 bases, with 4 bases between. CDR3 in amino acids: CASSSPTDTQYF. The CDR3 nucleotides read TGTGCCAGCAGTTCCCCCACAGATACGCAGTATTTT.

The CDR3 spells CASSSSGGRGDTQYF. The CDR3 DNA reads as TGTGCCAGCAGCTCCAGCGGGGGGAGGGGAGATACGCAGTATTTT. J is TRBJ2-3 and V is TRBV5-4, with 9 bases aligning to TRBD2. The junction had 7 bases not matched to a gene; V was cut back by 3 bases and J by 5 bases. Germline CDR1 SGHNT, CDR2 YYREEE (reference sequence). There are 15 residues in the CDR3.

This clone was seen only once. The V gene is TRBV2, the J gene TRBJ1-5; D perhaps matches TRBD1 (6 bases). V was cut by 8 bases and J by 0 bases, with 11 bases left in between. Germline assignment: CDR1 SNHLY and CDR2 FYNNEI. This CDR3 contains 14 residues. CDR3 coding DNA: TGTGCCAGCGGAGGGGGGTATAGCAATCAGCCCCAGCATTTT. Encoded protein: CASGGGYSNQPQHF.

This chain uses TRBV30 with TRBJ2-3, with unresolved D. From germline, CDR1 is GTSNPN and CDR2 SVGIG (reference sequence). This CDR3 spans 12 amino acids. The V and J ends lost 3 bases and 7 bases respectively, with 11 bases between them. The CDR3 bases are TGTGCCTGGAGCACCCACAAGAATACGCAGTATTTT. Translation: CAWSTHKNTQYF.

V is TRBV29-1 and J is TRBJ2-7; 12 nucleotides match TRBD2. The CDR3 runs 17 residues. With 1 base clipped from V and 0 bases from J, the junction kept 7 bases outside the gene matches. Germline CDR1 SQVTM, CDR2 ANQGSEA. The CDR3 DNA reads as TGCAGCGTTGAAGGGGGGACTAGCGGGTTTAGCTCCTACGAGCAGTACTTC. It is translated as CSVEGGTSGFSSYEQYF.

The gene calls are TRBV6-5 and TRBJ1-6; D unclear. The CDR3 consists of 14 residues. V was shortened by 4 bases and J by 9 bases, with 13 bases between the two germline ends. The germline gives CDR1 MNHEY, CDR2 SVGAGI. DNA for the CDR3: TGTGCCAGCAGTTCCTTCGACCTATTTTCACCCCTCCACTTT. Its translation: CASSSFDLFSPLHF.

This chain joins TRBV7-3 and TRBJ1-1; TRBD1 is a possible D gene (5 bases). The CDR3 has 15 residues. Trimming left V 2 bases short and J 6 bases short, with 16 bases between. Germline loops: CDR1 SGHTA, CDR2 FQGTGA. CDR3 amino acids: CASSLSPGSLAEAFF. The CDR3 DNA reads TGTGCCAGCAGCTTATCACCAGGGAGTCTGGCTGAAGCTTTCTTT.

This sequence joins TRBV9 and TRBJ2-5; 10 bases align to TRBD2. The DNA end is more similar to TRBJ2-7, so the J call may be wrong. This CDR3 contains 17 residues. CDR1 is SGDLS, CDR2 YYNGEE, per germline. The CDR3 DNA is TGTGCCAGCAGCGCGGATATAGCGGGAGGCCTATCCTACGAGCAGTACTTC. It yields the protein CASSADIAGGLSYEQYF.

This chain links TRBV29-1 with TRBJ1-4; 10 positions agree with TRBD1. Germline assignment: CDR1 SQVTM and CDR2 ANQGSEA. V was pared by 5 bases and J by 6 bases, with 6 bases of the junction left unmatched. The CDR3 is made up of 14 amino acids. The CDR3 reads CSVIWTGGDEKLFF. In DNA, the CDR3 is TGCAGCGTTATCTGGACAGGGGGGGATGAAAAACTGTTTTTT.

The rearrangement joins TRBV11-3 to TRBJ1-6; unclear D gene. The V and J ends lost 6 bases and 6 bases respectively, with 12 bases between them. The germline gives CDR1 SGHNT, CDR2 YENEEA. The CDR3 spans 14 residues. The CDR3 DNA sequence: TGTGCCAGCAGTATTGGACCGACTAATTCACCCCTCCACTTT. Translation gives CASSIGPTNSPLHF.

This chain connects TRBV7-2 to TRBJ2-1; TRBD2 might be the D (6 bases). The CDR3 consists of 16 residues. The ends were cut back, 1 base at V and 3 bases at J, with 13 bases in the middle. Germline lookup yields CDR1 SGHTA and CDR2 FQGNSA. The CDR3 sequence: CASSLVGGYHYNEQFF. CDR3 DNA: TGTGCCAGCAGCTTAGTAGGAGGGTATCACTACAATGAGCAGTTCTTC.

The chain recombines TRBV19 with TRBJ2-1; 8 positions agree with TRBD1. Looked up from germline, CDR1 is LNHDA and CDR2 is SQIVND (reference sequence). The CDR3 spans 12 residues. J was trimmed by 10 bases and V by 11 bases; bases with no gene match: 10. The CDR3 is CASSTRTGEQFF. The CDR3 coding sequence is TGTGCCTCCTCAACCCGGACAGGGGAGCAGTTCTTC.

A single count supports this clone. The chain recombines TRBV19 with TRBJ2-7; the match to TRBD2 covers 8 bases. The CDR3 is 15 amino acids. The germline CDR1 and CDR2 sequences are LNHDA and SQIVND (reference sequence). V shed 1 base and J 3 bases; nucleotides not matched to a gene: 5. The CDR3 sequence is CASSIASGRFYEQYF. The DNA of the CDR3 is TGTGCCAGTAGTATAGCCAGCGGGAGATTCTACGAGCAGTACTTC.

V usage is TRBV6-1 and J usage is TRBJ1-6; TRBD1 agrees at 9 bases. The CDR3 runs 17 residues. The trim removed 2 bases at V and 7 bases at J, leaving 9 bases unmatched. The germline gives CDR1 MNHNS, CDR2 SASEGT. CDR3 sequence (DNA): TGTGCCAGCAGTGAAATTTTCGGGACAGGGCGCAATTCACCCCTCCACTTT. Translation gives CASSEIFGTGRNSPLHF.

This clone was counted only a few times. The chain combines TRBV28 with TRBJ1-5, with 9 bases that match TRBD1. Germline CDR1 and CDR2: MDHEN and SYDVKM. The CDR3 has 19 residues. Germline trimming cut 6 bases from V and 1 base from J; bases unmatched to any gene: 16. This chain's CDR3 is CASSPLLRDREGSNQPQHF. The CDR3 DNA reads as TGTGCCAGCAGCCCCCTCCTCCGGGACAGGGAAGGGAGCAATCAGCCCCAGCATTTT.